These 32 T cell receptor beta chains share one sample of origin, sequenced in a study of OX40 agonist ivuxolimab in advanced cancers. The data were produced by immunoSEQ multiplex PCR, yet TCRdb's version contains in-frame clones alone and is incomplete. This table holds 50,000 to 80,000 clones, about 80% found once. Sequencing used CD4+ or CD8+ T cells sorted from blood, obtained in a trial of the OX40 agonist ivuxolimab. Source of these receptors: an adult with an advanced solid tumor such as melanoma, head and neck, liver or kidney cancer.

This clone was seen once. This chain links TRBV6-5 with TRBJ2-7; TRBD1 agrees at 9 bases. The J segment lost 6 bases and the V segment lost 5 bases, leaving 8 bases of the junction unmatched. Germline V lookup: CDR1 MNHEY, CDR2 SVGAGI. The CDR3 is 14 amino acids. CDR3 residues: CASSNTGTGLEQYF. CDR3 coding DNA: TGTGCCAGCAGTAACACCGGGACAGGGCTCGAGCAGTACTTC.

The rearrangement joins TRBV9 to TRBJ1-2; D is uncertain. Germline V lookup: CDR1 SGDLS, CDR2 YYNGEE. Trimming removed 0 bases at V and 0 bases at J, with 15 bases between. CDR3 length equals 17 residues. The CDR3 nucleotides are TGTGCCAGCAGCGTAGGAATAGGCGGTTCGTCTAACTATGGCTACACCTTC. Translating gives CASSVGIGGSSNYGYTF. Together with reference TRBV9 and TRBJ1-2, the CDR3 gives the full variable domain: DSGVTQTPKHLITATGQRVTLRCSPRSGDLSVYWYQQSLDQGLQFLIQYYNGEERAKGNILERFSAQQFPDLHSELNLSSLELGDSALYFCASSVGIGGSSNYGYTFGSGTRLTVV.

The chain is built from TRBV29-1 and TRBJ2-6; weak D call: TRBD1 (5 bases). Germline-derived CDR1 and CDR2 are SQVTM and ANQGSEA. CDR3 length: 17 amino acids. V lost 6 bases and J lost 0, with 18 bases in between. Here the CDR3 DNA reads TGCAGCGTCGCCAGGGTGGCGGCGCTCTCTGGGGCCAACGTCCTGACTTTC. This encodes CSVARVAALSGANVLTF. The whole variable domain, remainder taken from reference TRBV29-1 and TRBJ2-6, is SAVISQKPSRDICQRGTSLTIQCQVDSQVTMMFWYRQQPGQSLTLIATANQGSEATYESGFVIDKFPISRPNLTFSTLTVSNMSPEDSSIYLCSVARVAALSGANVLTFGAGSRLTVL.

The rearrangement links TRBV7-3 to TRBJ1-2, with 8 bases that match TRBD1. This CDR3 is built from 13 residues. V gave up 5 bases and J gave up 6 bases; unmatched junction bases: 5. Germline V CDR1 and CDR2: SGHTA, FQGTGA. The CDR3 coding sequence is TGTGCCAGCAGCCCAGGGGGCGCCCATGGCTACACCTTC. Translation: CASSPGGAHGYTF.

This clone was seen once. The chain joins TRBV18 to TRBJ1-2; 10 bases agree with TRBD1. Germline V lookup: CDR1 KGHSH, CDR2 LQKENI. Losses at the gene ends were 3 bases for V and 6 bases for J; bases not matched to a gene: 4. This CDR3 comprises 14 residues. The CDR3 nucleotides read TGTGCCAGCTCACCCCTCGGGACAGGGGATGGCTACACCTTC. It yields the protein CASSPLGTGDGYTF.

In its sample, this clone was seen a few times. The V and J genes are TRBV30 and TRBJ1-1; D remains ambiguous. Trimming shortened V by 2 bases and J by 4 bases, and 14 bases separated the two germline ends. Germline lookup yields CDR1 GTSNPN and CDR2 SVGIG (reference sequence). CDR3 length: 14 residues. The CDR3: CAWSRTTESTEAFF. The CDR3 bases are TGTGCCTGGAGTAGGACCACAGAGAGCACTGAAGCTTTCTTT.

The rearrangement uses TRBV5-1 and TRBJ2-1, with TRBD2 matching over 10 bases. V lost 4 bases, J lost 6 bases, and 10 bases stayed unmatched. The CDR3 runs 16 residues. CDR1 is SGHRS, CDR2 YFSETQ, per germline. CDR3 DNA: TGCGCCAGCAGCCTGTACTTAGCGGGGGGCCCCAATGAGCAGTTCTTC. Its protein product is CASSLYLAGGPNEQFF.

The J gene is TRBJ1-1, the V gene TRBV18; 9 bases are shared with TRBD1. V trimming: 5 bases; J trimming: 5 bases; junction bases outside the gene matches: 12. This CDR3 has 16 amino acids. Germline CDR1 reads KGHSH; CDR2 reads LQKENI. The CDR3 protein is CASSTQRGQGATEAFF. Written as DNA, the CDR3 is TGTGCCAGCTCAACACAGAGGGGACAGGGCGCAACTGAAGCTTTCTTT.

The chain uses TRBV11-2 and TRBJ2-5, with 7 positions matching TRBD2. Germline V gene lookup returns CDR1 SGHAT and CDR2 FQNNGV. V lost 2 bases and J lost 9; bases outside the gene matches: 6. The CDR3 consists of 13 residues. The CDR3 DNA sequence: TGTGCCAGCAGCTTAAAGGGAGGGTCGGCCCAGTACTTC. Amino acid sequence: CASSLKGGSAQYF.

The chain is built from TRBV6-5 and TRBJ2-7; D call uncertain. The ends were cut back, 8 bases at V and 1 base at J, with 15 bases in the middle. This CDR3 is built from 14 residues. Germline-derived CDR1 and CDR2 are MNHEY and SVGAGI. The CDR3 nucleotides read TGTGCCAGCGGACGGCAACCCTCTTCCTACGAGCAGTACTTC. It translates to CASGRQPSSYEQYF.

This rearrangement joins TRBV7-8 to TRBJ1-2; D is uncertain. V was clipped by 2 bases and J by 4 bases, with 11 bases between them. CDR1 and CDR2 (germline): SGHVS, FQNEAQ. This CDR3 contains 14 residues. The chain's CDR3 is CASSLSLSGYGYTF. The CDR3 DNA reads TGTGCCAGCAGCTTAAGCTTATCGGGCTATGGCTACACCTTC.

The gene calls are TRBV5-6 and TRBJ1-5; maybe TRBD1 (5 bases). Trimming took 2 bases from V and 2 from J, leaving 11 bases between them. The CDR3 spans 15 residues. Germline CDR1 and CDR2: SGHDT and YYEEEE. The CDR3 loop reads CASSLWGLGNQPQHF. DNA of the CDR3: TGTGCCAGCAGCTTATGGGGGTTGGGCAATCAGCCCCAGCATTTT.

The table lists this clone with a few counts. The V call is TRBV10-3, the J call TRBJ1-4, with a tentative D call TRBD1 (5 bases). V lost 2 bases to trimming and J lost 4 bases, with 8 bases between them. CDR1 and CDR2 from the germline V gene are ENHRY and SYGVKD. The CDR3 covers 14 residues. CDR3 nucleotide sequence: TGTGCCATCAGTGAGGACAGCCATAATGAAAAACTGTTTTTT. As protein: CAISEDSHNEKLFF.

J is TRBJ1-5 and V is TRBV28, with a weak D call TRBD1 (5 bases). Trimming took off 2 bases at V and 1 base at J, with 9 bases between the two ends. In germline, CDR1 is MDHEN, CDR2 SYDVKM. The CDR3 is 15 amino acids. For the CDR3, the DNA is TGTGCCAGCAGTTTACGGGACGGGAGCAATCAGCCCCAGCATTTT. This gives the protein CASSLRDGSNQPQHF.

The genes are TRBV5-1 and TRBJ2-1; D perhaps matches TRBD2 (5 bases). CDR1 is SGHRS, CDR2 YFSETQ, per germline. V lost 1 base and J lost 0, with 11 bases in between. The length of the CDR3 is 16 residues. The CDR3 loop is CASSLSGSLSYNEQFF. The CDR3 coding sequence is TGCGCCAGCAGCTTGAGCGGCAGCCTCTCCTACAATGAGCAGTTCTTC. Using reference TRBV5-1 and TRBJ2-1 for the parts outside the CDR3, the full variable domain is KAGVTQTPRYLIKTRGQQVTLSCSPISGHRSVSWYQQTPGQGLQFLFEYFSETQRNKGNFPGRFSGRQFSNSRSEMNVSTLELGDSALYLCASSLSGSLSYNEQFFGPGTRLTVL.

The chain couples TRBV2 to TRBJ2-1; 13 bases are a match to TRBD2. Germline loops: CDR1 SNHLY, CDR2 FYNNEI. The CDR3 is 14 amino acids. After removal of 10 bases from V and 9 bases from J, the junction contained 9 bases not matched to a gene. This CDR3 is CAKGLAGRRGEQFF. CDR3 bases: TGTGCCAAGGGACTAGCGGGAAGACGGGGTGAGCAGTTCTTC. Using reference TRBV2 and TRBJ2-1 for the parts outside the CDR3, the full variable domain is EPEVTQTPSHQVTQMGQEVILRCVPISNHLYFYWYRQILGQKVEFLVSFYNNEISEKSEIFDDQFSVERPDGSNFTLKIRSTKLEDSAMYFCAKGLAGRRGEQFFGPGTRLTVL.

The rearrangement uses TRBV5-1 and TRBJ2-3, with 14 bases matching TRBD2. V was pared by 0 bases and J by 5 bases, with 5 bases of the junction left unmatched. The CDR3 consists of 17 residues. The germline gives CDR1 SGHRS, CDR2 YFSETQ. The CDR3 region is CASSLGLAGGPRDTQYF. In DNA form, the CDR3 reads TGCGCCAGCAGCTTGGGACTAGCGGGGGGGCCAAGAGATACGCAGTATTTT.

The gene calls are TRBV28 and TRBJ2-3; TRBD2 matches at 8 bases. The germline CDR1 and CDR2 sequences are MDHEN and SYDVKM. The CDR3 consists of 15 residues. The V segment lost 5 bases and the J segment 1 base; nucleotides outside the gene matches: 5. The CDR3, as DNA: TGTGCCAGCAGTCTGCGGGGGGCTGGCACAGATACGCAGTATTTT. This translates into CASSLRGAGTDTQYF.

This chain connects TRBV6-1 to TRBJ1-3, with a possible D match to TRBD1 (6 bases). The V end was cut by 9 bases, the J end by 0 bases, with 21 bases between. The CDR3 is 17 amino acids. Germline lookup yields CDR1 MNHNS and CDR2 SASEGT. This chain's CDR3 is CASRELVQGFSGNTIYF. The DNA of the CDR3 is TGTGCCAGTAGAGAACTCGTTCAGGGGTTCTCTGGAAACACCATATATTTT.

This clone was counted a single time. The genes are TRBV6-5 and TRBJ1-3; perhaps TRBD1 as D (5 bases). V was trimmed by 2 bases and J by 3 bases, leaving 8 bases between them. The CDR3 runs to 14 residues. From germline, CDR1 is MNHEY and CDR2 SVGAGI. The CDR3 nucleotides are TGTGCCAGCAGTTACGACAGAAATGGAAACACCATATATTTT. It specifies CASSYDRNGNTIYF.

The chain employs TRBV5-5 and TRBJ1-3; possible D gene TRBD1, 5 bases. Germline-derived CDR1 and CDR2 are SGHKS and YYEKEE (reference sequence). The CDR3 contains 15 residues. V lost 3 bases to trimming and J lost 1 base, with 11 bases between them. The CDR3 loop is CASSSTGGSGNTIYF. In DNA form, the CDR3 reads TGTGCCAGCAGCTCTACGGGGGGGTCTGGAAACACCATATATTTT.

The rearrangement uses TRBV29-1 and TRBJ2-6; no firm D call. The germline V gene encodes CDR1 SQVTM and CDR2 ANQGSEA. The V end was cut by 6 bases, the J end by 1 base, with 4 bases between. This CDR3 contains 12 residues. The CDR3 protein is CSVESGANVLTF. The CDR3 DNA reads as TGCAGCGTGGAGTCTGGGGCCAACGTCCTGACTTTC. The whole variable domain, remainder taken from reference TRBV29-1 and TRBJ2-6, is SAVISQKPSRDICQRGTSLTIQCQVDSQVTMMFWYRQQPGQSLTLIATANQGSEATYESGFVIDKFPISRPNLTFSTLTVSNMSPEDSSIYLCSVESGANVLTFGAGSRLTVL.

V and J are TRBV7-6 and TRBJ2-5, with TRBD1 matching over 7 bases. The trim removed 2 bases at V and 1 base at J, leaving 13 bases unmatched. There are 18 residues in the CDR3. Germline V gene sequence: CDR1 SGHVS, CDR2 FNYEAQ. The CDR3 spells CASSLKLLGQRLQETQYF. The CDR3, as DNA: TGTGCCAGCAGCTTAAAGCTCTTGGGACAGAGACTCCAAGAGACCCAGTACTTC.

CDR3 sequence: CASSSRSIPDTQYF. The DNA for the CDR3 is TGTGCCAGCAGCTCCCGCAGCATCCCAGATACGCAGTATTTT. The chain employs TRBV5-4 and TRBJ2-3; D is undetermined. Germline V lookup: CDR1 SGHNT, CDR2 YYREEE (reference sequence). V lost 3 bases and J 4 bases, leaving 12 bases between the germline ends. There are 14 residues in the CDR3.

The chain combines TRBV5-4 with TRBJ2-1, with no clear D. The CDR3 has 14 residues. Trimming cost V 1 base and J 5 bases, with 10 bases left between them. Germline V CDR1 and CDR2: SGHNT, YYREEE (reference sequence). The CDR3 sequence is CASSLSRTHNEQFF. The CDR3, as DNA: TGTGCCAGCAGCTTGAGCAGAACACACAATGAGCAGTTCTTC.

The rearrangement uses TRBV10-1 and TRBJ2-3; TRBD1 agrees at 8 bases. Germline lookup yields CDR1 WNHNN and CDR2 SYGVQD (reference sequence). The CDR3 totals 12 residues. V shed 8 bases and J 10 bases; nucleotides not matched to a gene: 8. DNA for the CDR3: TGCGCCAGCCCTCAGGCAGGGGGCGCGCAGTATTTT. Translation gives CASPQAGGAQYF.

The rearrangement uses TRBV5-6 and TRBJ2-7, with unresolved D. V gave up 2 bases and J gave up 3 bases, with 15 bases separating them. Germline V lookup: CDR1 SGHDT, CDR2 YYEEEE. CDR3 size: 15 residues. The CDR3 loop reads CASSFSVRVFYEQYF. DNA of the CDR3: TGTGCCAGCAGCTTTTCCGTTCGTGTATTCTACGAGCAGTACTTC.

CDR3 loop: CASSPDRGQEKLFF. In DNA form, the CDR3 reads TGTGCCAGCAGCCCCGACAGGGGGCAAGAAAAACTGTTTTTT. This chain connects TRBV7-2 to TRBJ1-4, with 10 bases matching TRBD1. Germline V gene data show CDR1 as SGHTA and CDR2 as FQGNSA. The CDR3 spans 14 residues. J gave up 8 bases and V 5 bases, and 5 bases lay outside the gene matches.

The chain couples TRBV27 to TRBJ2-3; the match to TRBD2 covers 14 bases. There are 16 residues in the CDR3. Germline V CDR1 and CDR2: MNHEY, SMNVEV (reference sequence). V dropped 8 bases and J dropped 6; count of bases not matched to a gene: 10. The CDR3 loop is CASVSQTSGRADTQYF. The CDR3, as DNA: TGTGCCAGCGTAAGCCAGACTAGCGGGAGGGCCGATACGCAGTATTTT.

The CDR3 region has the DNA TGTGCCAGCAGCCCCTCTGGGACAGTCAGCTCTGGAAACACCATATATTTT. Its protein product is CASSPSGTVSSGNTIYF. The chain carries TRBV5-4 and TRBJ1-3, with 7 nucleotides matching TRBD1. V shed 4 bases and J 0 bases; nucleotides not matched to a gene: 10. Germline V gene data show CDR1 as SGHNT and CDR2 as YYREEE (reference sequence). The CDR3 extends over 17 amino acids.

The chain couples TRBV4-1 to TRBJ1-1; no reliable D call. With 0 bases removed from V and 4 bases from J, the gap between germline ends came to 9 bases. The length of the CDR3 is 14 residues. Germline CDR1 is MGHRA and CDR2 is YSYEKL. Here the CDR3 DNA reads TGCGCCAGCAGCCAAGAGCCCAGAGGCACTGAAGCTTTCTTT. Translated, it gives CASSQEPRGTEAFF.

The rearrangement uses TRBV19 and TRBJ1-2, with D uncertain. Trimming took 6 bases from V and 4 from J, leaving 9 bases between them. Per the germline V gene, CDR1 is LNHDA and CDR2 is SQIVND (reference sequence). The CDR3 spans 12 residues. The CDR3 region has the DNA TGTGCCAGTAGCCCGGGAGCCTATGGCTACACCTTC. As protein: CASSPGAYGYTF.